Each of the 20 T cell receptor beta chains below was sequenced from the same sample in a study of T-cell reconstitution after alpha-beta-depleted transplantation in children. Construction of the TCRbeta library involved unique molecular identifiers. TCRdb processed the PCR reads anew with MiXCR; each CDR3 protein has one entry. Found here are fewer than 150,000 distinct CDR3 sequences, under 30% of them singletons; the top ten hold 10% to 13%. The source was PBMCs, mostly from graft donor cells, collected 180 days after TCRalphabeta/CD19-depleted stem cell transplant. Receptor source: a male patient between 2 and 10 years old who had a stem cell transplant for chronic granulomatous disease, so the T cells may come from the graft donor.

This clonotype has a count of ten or more. V usage is TRBV5-1 and J usage is TRBJ2-5; tentatively, D is TRBD1 (6 bases). V lost 0 bases and J lost 0, with 6 bases in between. The CDR3 sequence is 14 residues long. Germline V gives CDR1 SGHRS, CDR2 YFSETQ. The CDR3 region is CASSLGTDQETQYF. The CDR3 DNA follows: TGCGCCAGCAGCTTGGGGACAGACCAAGAGACCCAGTACTTC.

The chain combines TRBV7-2 with TRBJ2-3; TRBD2 matches 11 bases. Looked up from germline, CDR1 is SGHTA and CDR2 is FQGNSA. V trimming: 5 bases; J trimming: 5 bases; junction bases outside the gene matches: 3. There are 14 residues in the CDR3. The DNA for the CDR3 is TGTGCCAGCAGCGTAGGGACTAGCGGAGATACGCAGTATTTT. The encoded protein is CASSVGTSGDTQYF.

There are many counts of this clonotype. The chain combines TRBV11-2 with TRBJ2-1; D gene ambiguous. Trimming took off 0 bases at V and 3 bases at J, with 9 bases between the two ends. The CDR3 loop spans 15 amino acids. Germline assignment: CDR1 SGHAT and CDR2 FQNNGV. CDR3 sequence reads: CASSLDLQLYNEQFF. The DNA of the CDR3 is TGTGCCAGCAGCTTAGATCTCCAGCTCTACAATGAGCAGTTCTTC.

The J gene is TRBJ2-5, the V gene TRBV5-1; D tentatively reads TRBD1 or TRBD2 (5 bases each). The length of the CDR3 is 13 residues. Trimming removed 4 bases from V and 5 bases from J, with 12 bases in between. Germline CDR1 is SGHRS and CDR2 is YFSETQ. CDR3 sequence reads: CASSGTWGETQYF. The CDR3 DNA reads as TGCGCCAGCAGCGGTACCTGGGGGGAGACCCAGTACTTC.

This clonotype came up a few times. The V and J genes are TRBV4-3 and TRBJ2-5; 10 nucleotides agree with TRBD2. Germline V CDR1 and CDR2: LGHNA, YSLEER. Unmatched junction bases numbered 4, after V lost 3 bases and J lost 0 bases. The CDR3 is made up of 16 amino acids. The CDR3 DNA follows: TGCGCCAGCAGCCAGACAGGACTAGCGGACCAAGAGACCCAGTACTTC. It specifies CASSQTGLADQETQYF.

The CDR3 DNA is TGCAGTGCTAGACGGACAGGGCTATACAATCAGCCCCAGCATTTT. Protein product: CSARRTGLYNQPQHF. This chain connects TRBV20-1 to TRBJ1-5; 8 nucleotides match TRBD1. V lost 2 bases, J lost 3 bases, and 6 bases stayed unmatched. The CDR3 is made up of 15 amino acids. Looked up from germline, CDR1 is DFQATT and CDR2 is SNEGSKA (reference sequence).

Here the CDR3 DNA reads TGCAGTGCTAGAGATCCTAGCGGGGGGGGTTTAGATACGCAGTATTTT. It encodes CSARDPSGGGLDTQYF. The chain combines TRBV20-1 with TRBJ2-3; TRBD2 aligns across 12 bases. This CDR3 region has 16 residues. Trimming cost V 0 bases and J 5 bases; bases outside gene matches: 6. Germline values: CDR1 DFQATT, CDR2 SNEGSKA (reference sequence).

This clonotype showed up just a few times. The chain links TRBV7-2 to TRBJ2-2, with 11 bases that match TRBD2. This CDR3 contains 16 residues. V shed 5 bases and J 6 bases; nucleotides not matched to a gene: 8. CDR1 is SGHTA, CDR2 FQGNSA, per germline. The CDR3 region has the DNA TGTGCCAGCAGCGCCGCGGGACTAGCGGTCCCCGGGGAGCTGTTTTTT. Its translation: CASSAAGLAVPGELFF.

This clonotype was picked up a small number of times. V is TRBV9 and J is TRBJ1-2, with 7 bases identical to TRBD1. The CDR3 runs to 14 residues. Germline V gene sequence: CDR1 SGDLS, CDR2 YYNGEE. The J segment lost 2 bases and the V segment lost 0 bases, leaving 1 base of the junction unmatched. CDR3: CASSVAGQNYGYTF. DNA for the CDR3: TGTGCCAGCAGCGTAGCGGGACAGAACTATGGCTACACCTTC.

This clonotype has just a few counts. This chain uses TRBV20-1 with TRBJ1-6; perhaps TRBD1 as D (5 bases). This CDR3 spans 14 amino acids. Trimming stripped 2 bases from V and 5 bases from J, with 10 bases between. Germline CDR1 DFQATT, CDR2 SNEGSKA (reference sequence). The CDR3 nucleotides are TGCAGTGCTAGACAACCGACAGATAATTCACCCCTCCACTTT. It is translated as CSARQPTDNSPLHF.

The table lists this clonotype with many counts. V and J are TRBV12-3 or TRBV12-4 and TRBJ2-3; tentatively, D is TRBD1 (7 bases). This CDR3 has 14 residues. Trimming stripped 8 bases from V and 9 bases from J, with 21 bases between. The DNA for the CDR3 is TGTGCCAGCTCAACACGGCCCAGGGGGGAGACGCAGTATTTT. Its protein is CASSTRPRGETQYF.

This clonotype was seen at least ten times. The V call is TRBV20-1, the J call TRBJ1-6, with TRBD1 matching over 7 bases. V trimming: 1 base; J trimming: 7 bases; junction bases outside the gene matches: 4. CDR3 length: 14 residues. Germline V gene lookup returns CDR1 DFQATT and CDR2 SNEGSKA (reference sequence). CDR3 sequence: CSARVGQQNSPLHF. The CDR3 DNA sequence: TGCAGTGCTAGAGTGGGACAGCAGAATTCACCCCTCCACTTT.

There are many counts of this clonotype. The V call is TRBV6-6, the J call TRBJ2-5; possibly TRBD1 for D (5 bases). CDR3 size: 13 residues. V shed 2 bases and J shed 1 base, with 5 bases lying between them. Germline V gene data show CDR1 as MNHNY and CDR2 as SVGAGI (reference sequence). CDR3 protein: CASSYGAQETQYF. The CDR3 nucleotides are TGTGCCAGCAGTTACGGGGCCCAAGAGACCCAGTACTTC.

The rearrangement joins TRBV7-8 to TRBJ2-1; perhaps D is TRBD1 or TRBD2 (5 bases each). The CDR3 is made up of 13 amino acids. Germline values: CDR1 SGHVS, CDR2 FQNEAQ. Trimming removed 7 bases from V and 4 bases from J, with 11 bases in between. The CDR3: CASTSGTYNEQFF. The CDR3 DNA is TGTGCCAGCACCTCTGGGACGTACAATGAGCAGTTCTTC.

The sample holds many counts of this clonotype. The genes are TRBV28 and TRBJ2-3; TRBD1 aligns across 8 bases. Germline V gene sequence: CDR1 MDHEN, CDR2 SYDVKM. The CDR3 sequence is 17 residues long. V lost 1 base and J lost 2; bases outside the gene matches: 8. CDR3 in DNA: TGTGCCAGCAGTTTATCGGCAGGGGGCGTCTCCACAGATACGCAGTATTTT. It translates to CASSLSAGGVSTDTQYF. The full variable domain, completed using reference TRBV28 and TRBJ2-3, is DVKVTQSSRYLVKRTGEKVFLECVQDMDHENMFWYRQDPGLGLRLIYFSYDVKMKEKGDIPEGYSVSREKKERFSLILESASTNQTSMYLCASSLSAGGVSTDTQYFGPGTRLTVL.

This chain joins TRBV12-3 or TRBV12-4 and TRBJ2-7, with 12 bases that match TRBD2. This CDR3 spans 19 amino acids. CDR3 sequence: CTISLAVLAGGPHSYEQYF. CDR3 sequence (DNA): TGTACCATCAGTTTAGCGGTCCTAGCGGGAGGGCCCCATTCCTACGAGCAGTACTTC.

V usage is TRBV4-2 and J usage is TRBJ2-5; the D is unclear. Germline V gene data show CDR1 as LGHNA and CDR2 as YNFKEQ. The germline V and J ends were trimmed by 3 bases and 4 bases, with 9 bases remaining between them. The CDR3 spans 13 residues. This chain's CDR3 is CASSHRNGETQYF. In DNA form, the CDR3 reads TGTGCCAGCAGCCACAGGAACGGAGAGACCCAGTACTTC.

The chain recombines TRBV10-3 with TRBJ2-2, with D perhaps being TRBD1 or TRBD2 (6 bases each). Looked up from germline, CDR1 is ENHRY and CDR2 is SYGVKD. This CDR3 contains 14 residues. V was cut by 10 bases and J by 3 bases, with 15 bases left in between. The CDR3 sequence is CATQQGGDTGELFF. CDR3 nucleotide sequence: TGTGCCACCCAACAGGGCGGGGACACCGGGGAGCTGTTTTTT.

The V and J genes are TRBV11-1 and TRBJ2-3; 7 bases agree with TRBD1. Trimming cost V 4 bases and J 4 bases; bases outside gene matches: 17. The CDR3 contains 18 residues. Germline loops: CDR1 SGHAT, CDR2 FQDESV (reference sequence). CDR3 nucleotides: TGTGCCAGCAGCTCCTATGGAAAAGACAGGGAGAGGTCAGATACGCAGTATTTT. Amino acid sequence: CASSSYGKDRERSDTQYF.

Only one count was recorded for this clonotype. CDR3 nucleotide sequence: TGTGCCAGCAGCTACTCAGGAGTCCCATATAGCAATCAGCCCCAGCATTTT. It is translated as CASSYSGVPYSNQPQHF. The rearrangement links TRBV12-3 or TRBV12-4 to TRBJ1-5; D unclear. The CDR3 contains 17 residues. Trimming stripped 6 bases from V and 0 bases from J, with 18 bases between.